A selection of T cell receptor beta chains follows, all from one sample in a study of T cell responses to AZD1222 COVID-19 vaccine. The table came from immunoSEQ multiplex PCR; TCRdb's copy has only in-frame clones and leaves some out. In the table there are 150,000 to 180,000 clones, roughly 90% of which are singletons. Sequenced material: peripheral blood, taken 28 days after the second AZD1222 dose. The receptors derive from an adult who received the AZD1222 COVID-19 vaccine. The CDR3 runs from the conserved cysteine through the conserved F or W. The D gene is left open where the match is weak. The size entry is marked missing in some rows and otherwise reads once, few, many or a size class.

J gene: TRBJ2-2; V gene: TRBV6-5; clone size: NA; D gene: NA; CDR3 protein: CASHRGSNTGELFF; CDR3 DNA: TGTGCCAGCCACCGGGGATCGAACACCGGGGAGCTGTTTTTT
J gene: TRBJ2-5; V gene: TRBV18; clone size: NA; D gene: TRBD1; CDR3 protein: CASQGQGGMETQYF; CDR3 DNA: TGTGCCAGCCAGGGACAGGGAGGTATGGAGACCCAGTACTTC
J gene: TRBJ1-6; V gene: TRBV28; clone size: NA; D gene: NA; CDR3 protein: CASSFSGTNSPLHF; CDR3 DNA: TGTGCCAGCAGTTTTTCAGGGACGAATTCACCCCTCCACTTT
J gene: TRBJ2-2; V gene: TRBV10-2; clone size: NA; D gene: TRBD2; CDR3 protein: CASTGTSGGARELFF; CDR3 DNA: TGCGCCAGCACTGGGACTAGCGGGGGGGCCCGGGAGCTGTTTTTT
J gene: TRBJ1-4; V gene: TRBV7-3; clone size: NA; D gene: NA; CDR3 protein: CASSLIRGEKLFF; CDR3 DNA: TGTGCCAGCAGCTTAATACGAGGCGAAAAACTGTTTTTT
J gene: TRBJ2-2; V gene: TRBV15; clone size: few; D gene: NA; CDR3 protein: CATSPLGQGGELFF; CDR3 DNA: TGTGCCACCAGCCCCCTGGGACAAGGCGGGGAGCTGTTTTTT
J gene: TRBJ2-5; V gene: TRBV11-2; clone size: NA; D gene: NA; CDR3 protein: CASSLGFTGRQETQYF; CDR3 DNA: TGTGCCAGCAGCTTAGGTTTTACAGGGCGGCAAGAGACCCAGTACTTC
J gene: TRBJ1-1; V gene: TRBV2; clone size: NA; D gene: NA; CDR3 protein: CASSTVWENTEAFF; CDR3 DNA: TGTGCCAGCAGCACCGTTTGGGAGAACACTGAAGCTTTCTTT
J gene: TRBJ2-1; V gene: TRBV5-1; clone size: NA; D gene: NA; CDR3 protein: CASSWSANLYNEQFF; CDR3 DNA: TGCGCCAGCAGCTGGTCGGCTAACCTTTACAATGAGCAGTTCTTC
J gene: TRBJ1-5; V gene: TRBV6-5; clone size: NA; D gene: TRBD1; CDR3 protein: CASSYSSRGVNQPQHF; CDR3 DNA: TGTGCCAGCAGTTACTCGAGCAGGGGGGTCAATCAGCCCCAGCATTTT
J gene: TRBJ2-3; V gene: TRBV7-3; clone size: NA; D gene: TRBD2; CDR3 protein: CASSSPGLAGSDTQYF; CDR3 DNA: TGTGCCAGCAGCTCTCCGGGACTAGCGGGATCCGATACGCAGTATTTT
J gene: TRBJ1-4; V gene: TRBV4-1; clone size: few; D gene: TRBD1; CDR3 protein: CASSNGQGTTNEKLFF; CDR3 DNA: TGCGCCAGCAGCAATGGACAGGGAACAACTAATGAAAAACTGTTTTTT
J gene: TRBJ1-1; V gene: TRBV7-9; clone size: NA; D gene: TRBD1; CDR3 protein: CASSKGQPNTEAFF; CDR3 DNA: TGTGCCAGCAGCAAGGGACAGCCAAACACTGAAGCTTTCTTT
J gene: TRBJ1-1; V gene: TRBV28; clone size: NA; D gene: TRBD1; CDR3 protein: CASSRGGTGIEAFF; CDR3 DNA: TGTGCCAGCAGTAGGGGGGGGACAGGGATTGAAGCTTTCTTT
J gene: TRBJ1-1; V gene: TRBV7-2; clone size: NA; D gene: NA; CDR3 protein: CASSQGSFLMNTEAFF; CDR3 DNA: TGTGCCAGCAGCCAAGGATCATTCCTCATGAACACTGAAGCTTTCTTT
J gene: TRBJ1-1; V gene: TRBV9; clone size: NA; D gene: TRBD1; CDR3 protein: CASSPQGASEAFF; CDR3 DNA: TGTGCCAGCAGCCCTCAGGGGGCTTCTGAAGCTTTCTTT
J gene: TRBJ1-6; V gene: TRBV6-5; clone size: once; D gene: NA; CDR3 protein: CASSYLGGGSPLHF; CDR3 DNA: TGTGCCAGCAGTTATTTGGGGGGAGGGTCACCCCTCCACTTT
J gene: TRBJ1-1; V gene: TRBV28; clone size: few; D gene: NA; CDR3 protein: CASSLSEPTSETTFF; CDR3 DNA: TGTGCCAGCAGTTTATCCGAACCAACCTCAGAGACGACTTTCTTT
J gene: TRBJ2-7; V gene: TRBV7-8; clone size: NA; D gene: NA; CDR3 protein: CASSPRPQGLITYEQYF; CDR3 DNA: TGTGCCAGCAGCCCTCGGCCACAGGGCCTGATAACCTACGAGCAGTACTTC
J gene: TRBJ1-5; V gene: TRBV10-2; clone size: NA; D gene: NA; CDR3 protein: CASGGNQPQHF; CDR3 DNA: TGCGCCAGCGGCGGGAATCAGCCCCAGCATTTT
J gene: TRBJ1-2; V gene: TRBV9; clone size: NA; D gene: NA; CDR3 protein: CASSAGIYTPGYTF; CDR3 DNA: TGTGCCAGCAGCGCCGGAATTTACACGCCGGGCTACACCTTC
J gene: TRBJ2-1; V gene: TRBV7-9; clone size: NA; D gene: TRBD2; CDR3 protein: CASSLTSGVFNEQFF; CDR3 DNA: TGTGCCAGCAGCTTGACTAGCGGGGTATTCAATGAGCAGTTCTTC
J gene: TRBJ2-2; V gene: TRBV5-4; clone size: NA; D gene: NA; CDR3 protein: CASRPVNTGELFF; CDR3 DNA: TGTGCCAGCAGGCCAGTGAACACCGGGGAGCTGTTTTTT
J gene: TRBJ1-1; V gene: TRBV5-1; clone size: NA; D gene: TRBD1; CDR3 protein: CASSRQGARGAFF; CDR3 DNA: TGCGCCAGCAGCCGACAGGGGGCGCGAGGAGCTTTCTTT
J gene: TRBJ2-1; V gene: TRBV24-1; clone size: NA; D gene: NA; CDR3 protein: CATSDYGGRSYNEQFF; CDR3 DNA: TGTGCCACCAGTGATTACGGAGGGAGGTCCTACAATGAGCAGTTCTTC
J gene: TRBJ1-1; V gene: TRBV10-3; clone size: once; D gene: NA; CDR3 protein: CAISERPPSTEAFF; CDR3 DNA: TGTGCCATCAGTGAGCGACCTCCCTCGACTGAAGCTTTCTTT
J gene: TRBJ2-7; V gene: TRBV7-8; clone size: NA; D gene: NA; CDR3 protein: CASSSDRKVNEQYF; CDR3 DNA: TGTGCCAGCAGCTCGGACCGTAAAGTCAACGAGCAGTACTTC
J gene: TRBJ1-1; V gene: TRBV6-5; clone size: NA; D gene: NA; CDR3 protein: CASSLFGYERTEAFF; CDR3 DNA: TGTGCCAGCAGTTTGTTCGGCTACGAGAGGACTGAAGCTTTCTTT
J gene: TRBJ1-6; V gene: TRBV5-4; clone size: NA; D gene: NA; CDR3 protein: CASSFHRSSYNSPLHF; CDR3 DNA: TGTGCCAGCAGCTTCCACAGGAGCTCCTATAATTCACCCCTCCACTTT
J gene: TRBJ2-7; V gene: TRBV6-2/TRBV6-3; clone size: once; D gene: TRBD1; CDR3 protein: CASSRDSLLRFLEEQYF; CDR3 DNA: TGTGCCAGCAGTCGGGACAGCCTTCTCCGCTTTTTGGAAGAGCAGTACTTC
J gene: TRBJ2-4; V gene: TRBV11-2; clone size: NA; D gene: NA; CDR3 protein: CASSLDRENIQYF; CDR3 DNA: TGTGCCAGCAGCTTAGACAGGGAAAACATTCAGTACTTC
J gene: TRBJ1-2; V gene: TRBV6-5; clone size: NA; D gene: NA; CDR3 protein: CASSYSTGDYGYTF; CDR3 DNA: TGTGCCAGCAGTTACTCTACAGGCGATTATGGCTACACCTTC
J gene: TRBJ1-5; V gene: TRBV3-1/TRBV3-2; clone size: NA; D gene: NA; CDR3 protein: CASSQDFGGWGAQPQHF; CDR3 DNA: TGTGCCAGCAGCCAAGATTTCGGAGGTTGGGGAGCCCAGCCCCAGCATTTT
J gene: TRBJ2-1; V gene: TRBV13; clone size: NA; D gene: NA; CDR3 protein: CASSLYLPLVGDEQFF; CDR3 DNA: TGTGCCAGCAGCTTATATCTCCCATTGGTGGGCGATGAGCAGTTCTTC
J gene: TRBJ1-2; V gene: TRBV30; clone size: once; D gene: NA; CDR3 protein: CAWSVLSLYYGYTF; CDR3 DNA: TGTGCCTGGAGTGTATTAAGTCTCTACTATGGCTACACCTTC
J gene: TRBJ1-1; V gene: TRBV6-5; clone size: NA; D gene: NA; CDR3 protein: CASTPTGRNTEAFF; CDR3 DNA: TGTGCCAGCACCCCGACAGGCCGGAACACTGAAGCTTTCTTT
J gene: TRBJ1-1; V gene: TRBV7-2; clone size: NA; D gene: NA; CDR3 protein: CASSFGGISEAFF; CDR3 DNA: TGTGCCAGCAGCTTCGGGGGAATCTCTGAAGCTTTCTTT
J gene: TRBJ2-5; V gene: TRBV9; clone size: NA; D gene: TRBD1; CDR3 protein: CASSPIGQGFETQYF; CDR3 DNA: TGTGCCAGCAGCCCAATAGGACAGGGCTTTGAGACCCAGTACTTC
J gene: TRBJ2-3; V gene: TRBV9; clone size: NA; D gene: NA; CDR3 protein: CASSVGLRTDTQYF; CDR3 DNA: TGTGCCAGCAGCGTCGGACTGCGCACAGATACGCAGTATTTT
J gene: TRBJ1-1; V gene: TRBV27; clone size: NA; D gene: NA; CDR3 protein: CASSLLPNTEAFF; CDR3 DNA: TGTGCCAGCAGTTTATTACCGAACACTGAAGCTTTCTTT
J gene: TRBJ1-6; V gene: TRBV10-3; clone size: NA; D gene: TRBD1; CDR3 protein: CAISEGGQINSPLHF; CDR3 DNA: TGTGCCATCAGTGAGGGGGGACAGATAAATTCACCCCTCCACTTT
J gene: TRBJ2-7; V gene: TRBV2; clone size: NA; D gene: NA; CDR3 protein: CASSEPTWTYEQYF; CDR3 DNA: TGTGCCAGCAGTGAACCTACTTGGACCTACGAGCAGTACTTC
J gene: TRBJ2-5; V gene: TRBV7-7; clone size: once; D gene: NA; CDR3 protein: CASSLESRIGETQYF; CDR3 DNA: TGTGCTAGCAGCTTGGAGTCTAGAATTGGGGAGACCCAGTACTTC
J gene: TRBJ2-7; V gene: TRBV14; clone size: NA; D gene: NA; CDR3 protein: CASSQGPGYEQYF; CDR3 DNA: TGTGCCAGCAGCCAAGGTCCGGGGTACGAGCAGTACTTC
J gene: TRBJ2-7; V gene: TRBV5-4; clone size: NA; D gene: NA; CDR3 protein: CASSLIGQGKEQYF; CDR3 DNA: TGTGCCAGCAGCTTGATAGGCCAGGGGAAGGAGCAGTACTTC
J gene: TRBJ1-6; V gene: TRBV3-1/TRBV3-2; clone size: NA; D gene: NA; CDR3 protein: CASSQDSQAIGSPLHF; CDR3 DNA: TGTGCCAGCAGCCAAGATTCGCAAGCAATTGGGTCACCCCTCCACTTT
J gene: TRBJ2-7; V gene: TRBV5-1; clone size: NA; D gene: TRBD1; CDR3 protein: CASSMRTGENEQYF; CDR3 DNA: TGCGCCAGCAGCATGAGGACAGGGGAGAACGAGCAGTACTTC
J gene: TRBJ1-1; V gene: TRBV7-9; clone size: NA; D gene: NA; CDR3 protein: CASSSGLNTEAFF; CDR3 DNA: TGTGCCAGCAGTTCAGGGTTGAACACTGAAGCTTTCTTT
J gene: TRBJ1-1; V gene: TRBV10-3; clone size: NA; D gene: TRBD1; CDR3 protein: CAISEALGTGANTEAFF; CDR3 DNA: TGTGCCATCAGTGAGGCCCTAGGGACAGGGGCGAACACTGAAGCTTTCTTT
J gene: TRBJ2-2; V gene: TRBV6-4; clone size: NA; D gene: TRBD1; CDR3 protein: CASSDSRTGAGELFF; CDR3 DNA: TGTGCCAGCAGTGACTCGCGGACAGGGGCCGGGGAGCTGTTTTTT
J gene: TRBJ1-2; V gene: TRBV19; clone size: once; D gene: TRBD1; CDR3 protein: CASSASGTGQSGGYTF; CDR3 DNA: TGTGCCAGTAGTGCTTCCGGGACAGGACAGTCGGGTGGCTACACCTTC
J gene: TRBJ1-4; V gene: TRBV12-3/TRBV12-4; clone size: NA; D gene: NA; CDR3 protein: CASSFYREKLFF; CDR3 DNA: TGTGCCAGCAGTTTTTACAGAGAAAAACTGTTTTTT
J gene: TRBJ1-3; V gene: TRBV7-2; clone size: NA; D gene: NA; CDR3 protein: CASSLGFLSGSGNTIYF; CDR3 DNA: TGTGCCAGCAGCTTAGGATTTCTTTCTGGATCTGGAAACACCATATATTTT
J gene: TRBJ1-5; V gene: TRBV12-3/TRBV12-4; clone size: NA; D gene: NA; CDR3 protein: CASKGFSNQPQHF; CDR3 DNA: TGTGCCAGCAAAGGGTTTAGCAATCAGCCCCAGCATTTT
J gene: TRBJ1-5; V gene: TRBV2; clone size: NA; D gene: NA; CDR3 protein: CASRAGHSNQPQHF; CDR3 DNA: TGTGCCAGCAGAGCCGGTCATAGCAATCAGCCCCAGCATTTT